This TCR beta chain was recorded in a study of blood T cell repertoires in COVID-19. For the study at large: The origin of the acute and convalescent COVID-19 samples was the United States, Italy and Spain. The analysed material was cDNA or gDNA that came from T cells, B-cell-depleted T cells, or PBMCs.

Per the original data handling: Amplified reference gene primers provided the basis for estimating nucleated cell counts. The table came from immunoSEQ multiplex PCR; TCRdb's copy has only in-frame clones and leaves some out. The V and J calls and clone size are taken from that table; D and trimming were inferred from the DNA. The sample records around 94,000 clones, roughly four fifths being singletons. Germline V gene lookup returns CDR1 SGDLS and CDR2 YYNGEE. The V end was cut by 3 bases, the J end by 5 bases, with 9 bases between. This CDR3 comprises 13 residues. The V call is TRBV9, the J call TRBJ2-1; no definite D call. This TCR was sampled from a man aged 55 to 70 with acute or convalescent COVID-19. The sample taken for sequencing was peripheral blood. Here the CDR3 reads CASSAQPHNEQFF. As DNA, the CDR3 is TGTGCCAGCAGCGCACAACCCCACAATGAGCAGTTCTTC.